The 25 T cell receptor beta chains below all came from one sample that was sequenced in a study of shared clonotypes between healthy human individuals. The method was immunoSEQ multiplex PCR; TCRdb's version includes in-frame clones alone and lacks a portion of them. The repertoire includes 2 million to 2.5 million clones, under 95% of them detected once, and around 1.7% sits in the top ten. CD45RO-negative cells were positively selected for CCR7, leaving out terminally differentiated effector memory CD45RA+ cells. The specimen was naive CD8+ T cells from PBMCs. Source of these receptors: a man between 18 and 35 years old in good health. Some clones in this sample may be carry-over from other donors' samples.

This rearrangement joins TRBV6-4 to TRBJ2-7; TRBD2 agrees at 13 bases. The CDR3 runs to 19 residues. The germline V gene encodes CDR1 MRHNA and CDR2 SNTAGT. Trimming cost V 0 bases and J 7 bases; bases outside gene matches: 15. CDR3 coding DNA: TGTGCCAGCAGTGACTCGGGACTAGCGGGACATATCGTTTGGGGGGAGCAGTACTTC. It specifies CASSDSGLAGHIVWGEQYF.

The V gene is TRBV27, the J gene TRBJ1-3; TRBD1 is a possible D gene (5 bases). V was trimmed by 5 bases and J by 2 bases, leaving 10 bases between them. Germline CDR1 MNHEY, CDR2 SMNVEV (reference sequence). The CDR3 is 14 residues long. Here the CDR3 reads CASSPQGAGNTIYF. The CDR3 coding sequence is TGTGCCAGCAGTCCCCAGGGAGCTGGAAACACCATATATTTT.

The J gene is TRBJ2-2, the V gene TRBV7-8, with a weak D call TRBD1 (5 bases). Germline V gives CDR1 SGHVS, CDR2 FQNEAQ. The ends were cut back, 5 bases at V and 3 bases at J, with 10 bases in the middle. CDR3 size: 14 residues. CDR3 loop: CASSLTGYTGELFF. The CDR3, as DNA: TGTGCCAGCAGCCTTACAGGATACACCGGGGAGCTGTTTTTT.

The gene calls are TRBV27 and TRBJ2-4; D may be TRBD2 (7 bases). V was pared by 4 bases and J by 6 bases, with 13 bases between. From germline, CDR1 is MNHEY and CDR2 SMNVEV (reference sequence). The length of the CDR3 is 14 residues. CDR3 protein: CASSSAGAGNIQYF. The CDR3 nucleotides read TGTGCCAGCAGTTCCGCGGGGGCAGGAAACATTCAGTACTTC.

The chain is built from TRBV10-1 and TRBJ2-7, with D possibly matching TRBD1 (5 bases). Trimming removed 7 bases at V and 1 base at J, with 14 bases between. CDR1 and CDR2 (germline): WNHNN, SYGVQD (reference sequence). The CDR3 contains 14 residues. CDR3 DNA: TGCGCCAGCAACGGACACCGTACGTCCTACGAGCAGTACTTC. It translates to CASNGHRTSYEQYF.

As DNA, the CDR3 is TGTGCCAGCAGCCTGAGGCGAGCCAGGGGGTGCAATCAGCCCCAGCATTTT. This translates into CASSLRRARGCNQPQHF. The rearrangement uses TRBV11-3 and TRBJ1-5; TRBD1 agrees at 7 bases. J gave up 2 bases and V 5 bases, and 12 bases lay outside the gene matches. This CDR3 has 17 residues. Germline V gene data show CDR1 as SGHNT and CDR2 as YENEEA. The full variable domain, in which reference TRBV11-3 and TRBJ1-5 provide the parts outside the CDR3, is EAGVVQSPRYKIIEKKQPVAFWCNPISGHNTLYWYLQNLGQGPELLIRYENEEAVDDSQLPKDRFSAERLKGVDSTLKIQPAELGDSAVYLCASSLRRARGCNQPQHFGDGTRLSIL.

The J gene is TRBJ2-7, the V gene TRBV5-1; the D gene is possibly TRBD2 (5 bases). The CDR3 is made up of 14 amino acids. Between the trimmed V and J ends, which lost 1 base and 5 bases, there was a span of 13 bases. From germline, CDR1 is SGHRS and CDR2 YFSETQ. CDR3 nucleotide sequence: TGCGCCAGCAGCTTGCAAAGGACGGGAAACGAGCAGTACTTC. Translated, it gives CASSLQRTGNEQYF.

The V and J genes are TRBV13 and TRBJ2-3, with D uncertain. The CDR3 has 12 residues. CDR1 is PRHDT, CDR2 FYEKMQ, per germline (reference sequence). The V end was cut by 1 base, the J end by 4 bases, with 3 bases between. CDR3 residues: CASSLVADTQYF. CDR3 nucleotide sequence: TGTGCCAGCAGCTTAGTTGCAGATACGCAGTATTTT.

The V and J genes are TRBV27 and TRBJ2-1, with 7 positions matching TRBD1. The CDR3 runs to 16 residues. V lost 2 bases, J lost 2 bases, and 6 bases stayed unmatched. CDR1 MNHEY and CDR2 SMNVEV come from the germline V gene (reference sequence). Here the CDR3 DNA reads TGTGCCAGCAGTTTAGATGGGCAGGGGGCCTACAATGAGCAGTTCTTC. This gives the protein CASSLDGQGAYNEQFF.

Concerning this clone: Other DNA sequences in this specimen translate into the identical CDR3. The rearrangement links TRBV28 to TRBJ1-5; D not certain. The CDR3 length is 14 residues. Trimming shortened V by 4 bases and J by 0 bases, and 7 bases separated the two germline ends. Germline values: CDR1 MDHEN, CDR2 SYDVKM. The CDR3 is CASSSGDSNQPQHF. The CDR3 DNA sequence: TGTGCCAGCAGTTCGGGTGATAGCAATCAGCCCCAGCATTTT.

V gene TRBV9 combines with J gene TRBJ2-1; 12 nucleotides align to TRBD2. The V segment lost 3 bases and the J segment 4 bases; nucleotides outside the gene matches: 5. Germline CDR1 reads SGDLS; CDR2 reads YYNGEE. CDR3 length: 16 amino acids. The CDR3: CASSARTSGMYNEQFF. CDR3 bases: TGTGCCAGCAGCGCGCGGACTAGCGGGATGTACAATGAGCAGTTCTTC. The whole variable domain, remainder taken from reference TRBV9 and TRBJ2-1, is DSGVTQTPKHLITATGQRVTLRCSPRSGDLSVYWYQQSLDQGLQFLIQYYNGEERAKGNILERFSAQQFPDLHSELNLSSLELGDSALYFCASSARTSGMYNEQFFGPGTRLTVL.

The chain joins TRBV9 to TRBJ1-2, with 9 bases matching TRBD1. Trimming at V came to 3 bases and at J to 5 bases, leaving 8 bases not matched to a gene. CDR1 is SGDLS and CDR2 is YYNGEE in the germline V gene. The CDR3 totals 15 residues. The CDR3 spells CASSANRGQSYGYTF. Written as DNA, the CDR3 is TGTGCCAGCAGCGCAAACAGGGGGCAATCGTATGGCTACACCTTC.

This chain joins TRBV4-2 and TRBJ2-7, with 7 bases aligning to TRBD1. The CDR3 sequence is 14 residues long. CDR1 and CDR2 from the germline V gene are LGHNA and YNFKEQ. Germline trimming cut 5 bases from V and 6 bases from J; bases unmatched to any gene: 10. CDR3 sequence: CASSGAGGDTEQYF. The CDR3 bases are TGTGCCAGCAGCGGAGCAGGGGGAGACACCGAGCAGTACTTC.

In DNA, the CDR3 is TGTGCCAGCAGTGAAGGACAGGGAGGGACCAAGGAGGCTTTCTTT. Translation: CASSEGQGGTKEAFF. The chain links TRBV2 to TRBJ1-1, with 7 bases aligning to TRBD1. The CDR3 has 15 residues. Germline V CDR1 and CDR2: SNHLY, FYNNEI. V dropped 1 base and J dropped 11; count of bases not matched to a gene: 13.

The rearrangement joins TRBV28 to TRBJ1-4, with D possibly TRBD1 on 6 matching bases. V was clipped by 5 bases and J by 8 bases, with 21 bases between them. Germline V gene lookup returns CDR1 MDHEN and CDR2 SYDVKM. This CDR3 has 16 residues. The CDR3 is CASSPLTGWGEEKLFF. CDR3 nucleotides: TGTGCCAGCAGTCCACTCACAGGGTGGGGGGAGGAAAAACTGTTTTTT.

V and J are TRBV2 and TRBJ2-7, with TRBD2 matching over 16 bases. Germline CDR1 SNHLY, CDR2 FYNNEI. V gave up 2 bases and J gave up 4 bases; unmatched junction bases: 2. This CDR3 is built from 16 residues. The CDR3 sequence is CASSEWGLAGGYEQYF. CDR3 coding DNA: TGTGCCAGCAGTGAATGGGGACTAGCGGGAGGGTACGAGCAGTACTTC. Variable domain in full (rest from reference TRBV2 and TRBJ2-7): EPEVTQTPSHQVTQMGQEVILRCVPISNHLYFYWYRQILGQKVEFLVSFYNNEISEKSEIFDDQFSVERPDGSNFTLKIRSTKLEDSAMYFCASSEWGLAGGYEQYFGPGTRLTVT.

This clone was found once. The genes are TRBV28 and TRBJ2-7; 11 bases agree with TRBD1. V shed 6 bases and J 3 bases; nucleotides not matched to a gene: 16. The CDR3 length is 18 residues. The germline CDR1 and CDR2 sequences are MDHEN and SYDVKM. The CDR3, as DNA: TGTGCCAGCAGCCCAGGGGACAGGGGGAACCGATACTTCTACGAGCAGTACTTC. As protein: CASSPGDRGNRYFYEQYF.

Remarks on this clone: Distinct nucleotide sequences in the sample also encode this CDR3. This chain uses TRBV9 with TRBJ2-7; 9 bases are shared with TRBD2. Germline lookup yields CDR1 SGDLS and CDR2 YYNGEE. The CDR3 is 14 amino acids. V lost 3 bases, J lost 3 bases, and 4 bases stayed unmatched. The CDR3 reads CASSAGLAGYEQYF. The CDR3 coding sequence is TGTGCCAGCAGCGCGGGACTAGCAGGCTACGAGCAGTACTTC.

V is TRBV6-6 and J is TRBJ1-6; TRBD1 aligns across 8 bases. CDR1 and CDR2 from the germline V gene are MNHNY and SVGAGI (reference sequence). V trimming: 2 bases; J trimming: 7 bases; junction bases outside the gene matches: 7. CDR3 length: 16 amino acids. The CDR3 coding sequence is TGTGCCAGCAGTTACCCCGGGCAGGGGGCAAATTCACCCCTCCACTTT. It is translated as CASSYPGQGANSPLHF.

The chain joins TRBV27 to TRBJ2-7; perhaps TRBD1 as D (6 bases). V dropped 4 bases and J dropped 4 bases, with 20 bases sitting between them. This CDR3 has 16 amino acids. Germline CDR1 is MNHEY and CDR2 is SMNVEV (reference sequence). The CDR3 sequence: CASSSDEGVSLYEQYF. The CDR3 nucleotides read TGTGCCAGCAGTTCGGACGAGGGGGTGAGTTTATACGAGCAGTACTTC.

The chain recombines TRBV5-6 with TRBJ1-1, with D tentatively TRBD1 (6 bases). Per germline, CDR1 SGHDT and CDR2 YYEEEE. The V end lost 7 bases, the J end lost 6 bases, and 19 bases lay between the germline ends. CDR3 size: 14 residues. The CDR3 DNA is TGTGCCAGCTTCGGGACATCGAGGGTCCCTGAAGCTTTCTTT. As protein: CASFGTSRVPEAFF.

This chain uses TRBV9 with TRBJ1-4, with D maybe TRBD1 (5 bases). CDR1 and CDR2 (germline): SGDLS, YYNGEE. The CDR3 is 17 amino acids. The V end was cut by 0 bases, the J end by 2 bases, with 14 bases between. CDR3 sequence reads: CASSVEARESTNEKLFF. Here the CDR3 DNA reads TGTGCCAGCAGCGTAGAGGCCAGGGAGTCGACTAATGAAAAACTGTTTTTT. The full variable domain, with the rest looked up from reference TRBV9 and TRBJ1-4, is DSGVTQTPKHLITATGQRVTLRCSPRSGDLSVYWYQQSLDQGLQFLIQYYNGEERAKGNILERFSAQQFPDLHSELNLSSLELGDSALYFCASSVEARESTNEKLFFGSGTQLSVL.

The chain combines TRBV30 with TRBJ2-7; TRBD2 aligns across 10 bases. J gave up 0 bases and V 5 bases, and 16 bases lay outside the gene matches. Germline lookup yields CDR1 GTSNPN and CDR2 SVGIG (reference sequence). This CDR3 comprises 18 residues. CDR3 loop: CAWRRSGRFQKPSYEQYF. The CDR3 DNA sequence: TGTGCCTGGCGCCGTAGCGGGAGGTTCCAAAAACCCTCCTACGAGCAGTACTTC.

This chain connects TRBV4-1 to TRBJ2-5; tentative D call: TRBD2 (6 bases). V shed 6 bases and J shed 0 bases, with 14 bases lying between them. The V gene's germline CDR1 is MGHRA and CDR2 YSYEKL. There are 15 residues in the CDR3. The CDR3: CASRERLGYQETQYF. The CDR3 bases are TGCGCCAGCAGGGAACGACTAGGGTACCAAGAGACCCAGTACTTC.

As regards this clone: Other DNA sequences in this specimen translate into the identical CDR3. The chain carries TRBV27 and TRBJ2-7; D uncertain. The CDR3 spans 14 residues. Germline V gene data show CDR1 as MNHEY and CDR2 as SMNVEV (reference sequence). V lost 3 bases and J 2 bases, leaving 11 bases between the germline ends. CDR3: CASSLAGYAYEQYF. CDR3 DNA: TGTGCCAGCAGTTTGGCCGGCTACGCCTACGAGCAGTACTTC.